Each of the 24 T cell receptor beta chains below was sequenced from the same sample in a study of control samples from healthy donors and cancer patients (dated by TCRdb to the early 2020s). The protocol used for the library was the immunoSEQ multiplex PCR assay. The immuneACCESS repertoire file appears here via TCRdb, limited to in-frame rearrangements. These files lack a portion of the clones; in checked studies, under half of the deficit traces to unresolved V genes, and the cause of the others is not known. This sample is represented by some 130,000 clones; around nine tenths of them were singletons. Of the sample, around 11% is held by the ten largest clones. Input material: blood. The receptors were gathered from a man aged 25 to 40 in good health.

The chain carries TRBV14 and TRBJ2-1; D is possibly TRBD2 (6 bases). Deletions cut 1 base from V and 5 bases from J, with 12 bases between. Germline V gene data show CDR1 as SGHDN and CDR2 as FVKESK. There are 15 residues in the CDR3. CDR3 in amino acids: CASSQVGGSDNEQFF. The CDR3 coding sequence is TGTGCCAGCAGCCAAGTGGGGGGATCCGACAATGAGCAGTTCTTC. The whole variable domain, filled in from reference TRBV14 and TRBJ2-1, reads EAGVTQFPSHSVIEKGQTVTLRCDPISGHDNLYWYRRVMGKEIKFLLHFVKESKQDESGMPNNRFLAERTGGTYSTLKVQPAELEDSGVYFCASSQVGGSDNEQFFGPGTRLTVL.

Here the CDR3 DNA reads TGTGCCTGGAGTGGGACGGGGGTTCTCGTTTCCGGGGAGCTGTTTTTT. This sequence encodes CAWSGTGVLVSGELFF. This chain links TRBV30 with TRBJ2-2; maybe TRBD2 (6 bases). The CDR3 loop spans 16 amino acids. Germline V gene sequence: CDR1 GTSNPN, CDR2 SVGIG (reference sequence). The germline V and J ends were trimmed by 1 base and 6 bases, with 18 bases remaining between them.

V usage is TRBV7-8 and J usage is TRBJ1-5; D is unresolved. This CDR3 comprises 17 residues. The germline V gene encodes CDR1 SGHVS and CDR2 FQNEAQ. Trimming left V 2 bases short and J 0 bases short, with 14 bases between. CDR3 nucleotide sequence: TGTGCCAGCAGCTTAACAAGGAGGCAAGTTAGCAATCAGCCCCAGCATTTT. Residues: CASSLTRRQVSNQPQHF.

The chain is built from TRBV7-2 and TRBJ2-5, with 7 positions matching TRBD2. V gave up 1 base and J gave up 1 base; unmatched junction bases: 0. This CDR3 is 14 amino acids long. Germline CDR1 is SGHTA and CDR2 is FQGNSA. The CDR3 protein is CASSLGTSQETQYF. The CDR3 DNA sequence: TGTGCCAGCAGCTTAGGGACTAGCCAAGAGACCCAGTACTTC.

The chain couples TRBV27 to TRBJ2-5; 10 bases line up with TRBD2. The germline gives CDR1 MNHEY, CDR2 SMNVEV (reference sequence). With 7 bases clipped from V and 3 bases from J, the junction kept 11 bases outside the gene matches. CDR3 length: 16 residues. Here the CDR3 reads CASNPDSAGGEETQYF. CDR3 in DNA: TGTGCCAGCAACCCTGACTCAGCGGGAGGGGAAGAGACCCAGTACTTC.

This chain connects TRBV19 to TRBJ2-5, with TRBD2 matching 14 bases. The V segment lost 6 bases and the J segment 5 bases; nucleotides outside the gene matches: 8. Per the germline V gene, CDR1 is LNHDA and CDR2 is SQIVND (reference sequence). The CDR3 extends over 16 amino acids. The CDR3, as DNA: TGTGCCAGTAGGGCAGGACTAGCGGGAGGTAGTGAGACCCAGTACTTC. Its protein product is CASRAGLAGGSETQYF.

This sequence joins TRBV10-3 and TRBJ1-3; 8 bases agree with TRBD1. This CDR3 is 21 amino acids long. V dropped 4 bases and J dropped 0; count of bases not matched to a gene: 20. Germline CDR1 is ENHRY and CDR2 is SYGVKD. The CDR3 reads CAISGQGAVSGGGNSGNTIYF. The CDR3, as DNA: TGTGCCATCAGTGGGCAGGGGGCGGTTAGTGGTGGAGGAAACTCTGGAAACACCATATATTTT.

This chain uses TRBV5-1 with TRBJ2-7; the match to TRBD2 covers 8 bases. V lost 4 bases, J lost 4 bases, and 16 bases stayed unmatched. CDR1 is SGHRS, CDR2 YFSETQ, per germline. There are 17 residues in the CDR3. The CDR3 loop is CASSHNKGGRFSYEQYF. CDR3 DNA: TGCGCCAGCAGCCACAATAAGGGCGGGAGGTTTAGTTACGAGCAGTACTTC. Based on the CDR3 plus reference TRBV5-1 and TRBJ2-7, the full variable domain is KAGVTQTPRYLIKTRGQQVTLSCSPISGHRSVSWYQQTPGQGLQFLFEYFSETQRNKGNFPGRFSGRQFSNSRSEMNVSTLELGDSALYLCASSHNKGGRFSYEQYFGPGTRLTVT.

The J gene is TRBJ1-5, the V gene TRBV9; D ambiguous. This CDR3 has 17 amino acids. V lost 4 bases to trimming and J lost 0 bases, with 17 bases between them. Germline CDR1 and CDR2: SGDLS and YYNGEE. The CDR3 region is CASSIGGGHYSNQPQHF. The DNA for the CDR3 is TGTGCCAGCAGCATCGGAGGTGGGCACTATAGCAATCAGCCCCAGCATTTT.

The chain carries TRBV24-1 and TRBJ1-3, with D hard to call. Trimming removed 4 bases from V and 4 bases from J, with 10 bases in between. The germline V gene encodes CDR1 KGHDR and CDR2 SFDVKD. The CDR3 has 14 residues. As DNA, the CDR3 is TGTGCCACCAGTGACCGAAGAAGGGGAAACACCATATATTTT. Its protein product is CATSDRRRGNTIYF.

V is TRBV23-1 and J is TRBJ2-3; TRBD2 matches 10 bases. TRBV23-1 is marked as an open reading frame, function uncertain. CDR3 size: 20 residues. The J segment lost 4 bases and the V segment lost 0 bases, leaving 16 bases of the junction unmatched. This chain's CDR3 is CASSQSGAGGHRGLADTQYF. CDR3 in DNA: TGCGCCAGCAGTCAATCAGGAGCGGGAGGGCACCGGGGCTTGGCAGATACGCAGTATTTT.

The chain joins TRBV2 to TRBJ1-2; possibly TRBD1 for D (6 bases). Germline CDR1 and CDR2: SNHLY and FYNNEI. Trimming removed 6 bases at V and 4 bases at J, with 12 bases between. The CDR3 spans 13 residues. Here the CDR3 DNA reads TGTGCCAGCAGACGGGGGCGAAGCTATGGCTACACCTTC. This codes for CASRRGRSYGYTF.

As regards this clone: The sample holds other DNA sequences that translate to the same CDR3. V and J are TRBV7-3 and TRBJ2-1; maybe TRBD2 (6 bases). This CDR3 region has 14 residues. The V end lost 0 bases, the J end lost 4 bases, and 7 bases lay between the germline ends. Germline V gives CDR1 SGHTA, CDR2 FQGTGA. DNA for the CDR3: TGTGCCAGCAGCTTAACTAGCGGTTACAATGAGCAGTTCTTC. Translating it yields CASSLTSGYNEQFF. The whole variable domain, remainder taken from reference TRBV7-3 and TRBJ2-1, is GAGVSQTPSNKVTEKGKYVELRCDPISGHTALYWYRQSLGQGPEFLIYFQGTGAADDSGLPNDRFFAVRPEGSVSTLKIQRTERGDSAVYLCASSLTSGYNEQFFGPGTRLTVL.

V is TRBV28 and J is TRBJ1-5; D remains ambiguous. The V end was cut by 3 bases, the J end by 1 base, with 13 bases between. The CDR3 length is 16 residues. Germline values: CDR1 MDHEN, CDR2 SYDVKM. The CDR3 DNA sequence: TGTGCCAGCAGTTTTATTGAGGGCTTGAGCAATCAGCCCCAGCATTTT. Protein sequence: CASSFIEGLSNQPQHF. The complete variable domain, with remaining parts taken from reference TRBV28 and TRBJ1-5, reads DVKVTQSSRYLVKRTGEKVFLECVQDMDHENMFWYRQDPGLGLRLIYFSYDVKMKEKGDIPEGYSVSREKKERFSLILESASTNQTSMYLCASSFIEGLSNQPQHFGDGTRLSIL.

V and J are TRBV30 and TRBJ1-2, with D uncertain. Per germline, CDR1 GTSNPN and CDR2 SVGIG (reference sequence). The CDR3 is made up of 13 amino acids. V dropped 5 bases and J dropped 7 bases, with 17 bases sitting between them. The CDR3 DNA sequence: TGTGCCTGGGGAAGTTCCCTTATGGCTGGCTACACCTTC. Its translation: CAWGSSLMAGYTF.

The chain is built from TRBV4-1 and TRBJ2-7; 7 bases are shared with TRBD1. The V and J ends lost 1 base and 1 base, in that order; junction bases with no gene match: 4. Germline assignment: CDR1 MGHRA and CDR2 YSYEKL. The CDR3 extends over 15 amino acids. CDR3 sequence: CASSQGQGSSYEQYF. CDR3 coding DNA: TGCGCCAGCAGCCAAGGACAGGGTAGTTCCTACGAGCAGTACTTC.

This chain uses TRBV30 with TRBJ2-5; D is ambiguous. The CDR3 totals 13 residues. The germline V gene encodes CDR1 GTSNPN and CDR2 SVGIG (reference sequence). V lost 0 bases, J lost 5 bases, and 10 bases lay in between. CDR3: CAWSVSMAETQYF. CDR3 DNA sequence: TGTGCCTGGAGTGTCTCGATGGCCGAGACCCAGTACTTC.

The rearrangement joins TRBV7-2 to TRBJ1-6, with a possible D match to TRBD1 (5 bases). Germline values: CDR1 SGHTA, CDR2 FQGNSA. Trimming took 5 bases from V and 4 from J, leaving 15 bases between them. This CDR3 has 16 residues. DNA for the CDR3: TGTGCCAGCAGCCCAAGCGACAGCGGATATAATTCACCCCTCCACTTT. Translated, it gives CASSPSDSGYNSPLHF.

The chain links TRBV6-4 to TRBJ2-5; 9 positions match TRBD2. This CDR3 region has 16 residues. V dropped 3 bases and J dropped 9; count of bases not matched to a gene: 14. Germline CDR1 is MRHNA and CDR2 is SNTAGT. The DNA for the CDR3 is TGTGCCAGCAGTGAATCAACTAGCGGGCCGGTGGGGGCCCAGTACTTC. Translated: CASSESTSGPVGAQYF.

The CDR3 region has the DNA TGTGCCAGCTCACCACCGGCCAGGATGAACACTGAAGCTTTCTTT. Translated, it gives CASSPPARMNTEAFF. This chain joins TRBV18 and TRBJ1-1; D gene uncertain. Between the trimmed V and J ends, which lost 0 bases and 0 bases, there was a span of 8 bases. The length of the CDR3 is 15 residues. The germline V gene encodes CDR1 KGHSH and CDR2 LQKENI.

The rearrangement links TRBV7-3 to TRBJ2-1; 7 nucleotides agree with TRBD2. Trimming took 0 bases from V and 5 from J; bases not matched to a gene: 4. In germline, CDR1 is SGHTA, CDR2 FQGTGA. The CDR3 is 15 amino acids. The CDR3 DNA is TGTGCCAGCAGCTTAACGACTAGCCAGCACAATGAGCAGTTCTTC. Residues: CASSLTTSQHNEQFF.

This clone has a single count. This chain connects TRBV19 to TRBJ1-1; possible D gene TRBD1, 6 bases. This CDR3 comprises 13 residues. Germline V gene data show CDR1 as LNHDA and CDR2 as SQIVND (reference sequence). Trimming removed 8 bases at V and 2 bases at J, with 12 bases between. The CDR3 bases are TGTGCCAGTGCACAGGGTGTAAACACTGAAGCTTTCTTT. Residues: CASAQGVNTEAFF.

The chain has TRBV5-8 and TRBJ1-5, with D hard to call. This CDR3 is built from 16 residues. CDR1 SGHTS and CDR2 YDEGEE come from the germline V gene. V lost 1 base and J 1 base, leaving 12 bases between the germline ends. The CDR3 loop is CASSLLVGSSNQPQHF. The DNA for the CDR3 is TGTGCCAGCAGCTTGTTAGTGGGGTCGAGCAATCAGCCCCAGCATTTT. Using reference TRBV5-8 and TRBJ1-5 for the parts outside the CDR3, the full variable domain is EAGVTQSPTHLIKTRGQQATLRCSPISGHTSVYWYQQALGLGLQFLLWYDEGEERNRGNFPPRFSGRQFPNYSSELNVNALELEDSALYLCASSLLVGSSNQPQHFGDGTRLSIL.

This chain connects TRBV4-1 to TRBJ2-5; D might be TRBD1 (6 bases). CDR1 is MGHRA and CDR2 is YSYEKL in the germline V gene. The CDR3 covers 15 residues. Between the trimmed V and J ends, which lost 7 bases and 1 base, there was a span of 16 bases. CDR3 protein: CASNNPGAPQETQYF. CDR3 coding DNA: TGCGCCAGCAACAATCCAGGGGCACCCCAAGAGACCCAGTACTTC.